This T cell receptor (beta chain) was documented in a study of blood T cell repertoires in COVID-19 (dated by TCRdb to 2020 to 2021). Looking at the study overall: Samples from collaborators originated in the United States, Italy and Spain and spanned both the acute and convalescent phases of COVID-19. The repertoires were released in a freely available public database meant as a resource for research on the immune response to SARS-CoV-2. The samples were drawn from the first 160 participants of the ongoing ImmuneRACE study and from 1,254 subjects provided by 6 global collaborators. The dataset comprised deeply sampled blood TCRbeta repertoires from subjects exposed to, actively infected with, or recovered from COVID-19. HLA class I and class II types, where available, came from metadata supplied by the sample provider rather than from assay-based typing. The sample metadata nearly always contained a de-identified subject ID, COVID-19 status, age in years and sex. The prospective study material was composed of cDNA or gDNA derived from T cells, B-cell-depleted T cells, or PBMCs. General conclusions and limits of the study: How much clinical and demographic metadata was included differed by source and by participant, and the metadata was provided uncurated.

TCRbeta CDR3 regions were amplified from genomic DNA using the immunoSEQ Assay, a bias-controlled multiplex PCR. As for how the authors treated the data: The number of nucleated cells in each sample was estimated from the amplification of reference gene primers within the assay. To quantify the absolute abundance of each unique TCRbeta CDR3 rearrangement, sequence reads were collapsed and filtered. For each sample, productive Simpson clonality was calculated as the square root of Simpson's diversity index over productive rearrangements. TCRdb stores this immuneACCESS table with in-frame sequences only. Part of the clones is absent; in the studies checked, under half of the shortfall reflects unresolved V genes, and no reason is known for the rest. The V and J calls and clone size come from that table; D and trimming were worked out from the DNA. The sample contains 270,000 or so clones, 84% of them found a single time. The ten largest clones represent about 1.5% of the sample.

Including the terminal cysteine and phenylalanine, the CDR3 comprises 13 residues. Left in the record is the CDR3 DNA by itself, 39 bases read in frame from the first base. V loses 3 bases, J loses 8 bases, and the germline ends lie 13 bases apart. CDR1 and CDR2 were assigned from the germline V gene as SGHAT and FQNNGV. Details on this clone: The specificity of this receptor is unknown. Base qualities are not at hand, and no much larger clone is one base apart.

At one collaborating source in Seattle, patients were enrolled during active infection and were followed longitudinally through the course of disease. Whole blood was collected in K2EDTA tubes by collaborating institutions according to the institutions' own protocols. For TCRbeta analysis, collaborator samples were shipped as frozen whole blood, as isolated PBMCs, or as DNA extracted from either sample type. The chain was built from TRBV11-2 and TRBJ1-2; TRBD1 is a weak D gene call, 6 bases matching. The sample comprised peripheral blood. This TCR was sampled from a human donor with COVID-19, enrolled during active disease. The donor label of this sample is uncertain. The sequence in DNA is TGTGCCAGCAGCTTTCGGGGGGCGAACGGCTACACCTTC. It specifies CASSFRGANGYTF.